A selection of T cell receptor beta chains follows, all from one sample in a study of cytomegalovirus exposure and HLA in healthy donors. Clones were read by immunoSEQ multiplex PCR, and TCRdb kept only the in-frame ones, dropping some. The sample includes 150,000 to 200,000 clones, around 85% of them seen just once. Sequenced: PBMCs. Receptor source: a man between 18 and 35 years old in good health and CMV-seronegative. The CDR3 runs from the conserved cysteine through the conserved F or W. The D gene is left open where the match is weak. Not all rows give a size; the values are once, few, many and, for expanded clones, a class.

>TRBJ2-7|TRBD1|TRBV7-9|NA|14
CASSAGQGTYEQYF
TGTGCCAGCAGTGCGGGACAGGGAACCTACGAGCAGTACTTC
>TRBJ2-3|TRBD1|TRBV7-9|NA|14
CASSFGQGTDTQYF
TGTGCCAGCAGCTTCGGACAGGGAACAGATACGCAGTATTTT
>TRBJ2-3|TRBD2|TRBV19|NA|18
CASSGTSGRVRSTDTQYF
TGTGCCAGTAGTGGGACTAGCGGGAGGGTTCGAAGCACAGATACGCAGTATTTT
>TRBJ2-3|NA|TRBV19|once|15
CASSIRGALADTQYF
TGTGCCAGTAGTATCAGGGGGGCGTTAGCAGATACGCAGTATTTT
>TRBJ2-7|NA|TRBV10-3|NA|12
CAIRDQGYEQYF
TGTGCCATCAGGGACCAGGGCTACGAGCAGTACTTC
>TRBJ1-1|NA|TRBV6-4|NA|13
CASSDTMNTEAFF
TGTGCCAGCAGTGACACTATGAACACTGAAGCTTTCTTT
>TRBJ1-2|NA|TRBV4-3|NA|14
CASSQEAQVYGYTF
TGCGCCAGCAGCCAAGAGGCACAGGTCTATGGCTACACCTTC
>TRBJ2-1|NA|TRBV30|NA|14
CAWSGQSSYNEQFF
TGTGCCTGGAGCGGACAGAGCTCCTACAATGAGCAGTTCTTC
>TRBJ2-7|TRBD2|TRBV7-8|NA|15
CASSSQRDWDYEQYF
TGTGCCAGCAGCTCTCAGCGGGACTGGGACTACGAGCAGTACTTC
>TRBJ1-2|NA|TRBV6-5|NA|12
CASRGTVTGYTF
TGTGCCAGCCGGGGAACGGTTACCGGCTACACCTTC
>TRBJ1-3|NA|TRBV27|NA|15
CASSLSASSGNTIYF
TGTGCCAGCAGTTTAAGCGCAAGCTCTGGAAACACCATATATTTT
>TRBJ1-1|NA|TRBV5-1|few|12
CASSPRGAEAFF
TGCGCCAGCAGCCCCCGGGGGGCTGAAGCTTTCTTT
>TRBJ2-2|TRBD2|TRBV7-2|once|16
CASSHPGGSNTGELFF
TGTGCCAGCAGTCACCCGGGGGGTTCGAACACCGGGGAGCTGTTTTTT
>TRBJ2-7|NA|TRBV27|few|15
CASSRRMSVSYEQYF
TGTGCCAGCTCTCGCCGAATGTCGGTCTCCTACGAGCAGTACTTC
>TRBJ2-7|NA|TRBV27|NA|13
CASSLRREGGQYF
TGTGCCAGCAGTTTAAGGAGGGAAGGTGGGCAGTACTTC
>TRBJ2-7|NA|TRBV5-1|NA|15
CASSLGTKSSYEQYF
TGCGCCAGCAGCTTAGGGACAAAGAGCTCCTACGAGCAGTACTTC
>TRBJ2-7|NA|TRBV7-2|few|12
CASSLSLYEQYF
TGTGCCAGCAGCTTAAGCCTCTACGAGCAGTACTTC
>TRBJ2-7|TRBD2|TRBV25-1|NA|13
CASSEGTIYEQYF
TGTGCCAGCAGTGAAGGGACTATCTACGAGCAGTACTTC
>TRBJ2-1|TRBD2|TRBV6-5|once|15
CASSLSRTSGNEQFF
TGTGCCAGCAGTTTAAGTCGGACTAGCGGCAATGAGCAGTTCTTC
>TRBJ2-7|TRBD1|TRBV19|NA|14
CASSIAGQGAEQYF
TGTGCCAGTAGTATAGCCGGACAGGGGGCCGAGCAGTACTTC
>TRBJ2-2|NA|TRBV28|NA|15
CASSQTPGGTGELFF
TGTGCCAGCAGCCAGACTCCCGGAGGGACCGGGGAGCTGTTTTTT
>TRBJ2-3|NA|TRBV13|NA|14
CASSFNSVTDTQYF
TGTGCCAGCAGCTTTAACTCTGTCACAGATACGCAGTATTTT
>TRBJ2-3|TRBD1|TRBV6-1|NA|15
CASSVHHRGTDTQYF
TGTGCCAGCAGTGTCCATCACAGGGGGACAGATACGCAGTATTTT
>TRBJ2-1|NA|TRBV18|NA|14
CASSPQGIHNEQFF
TGTGCCAGCTCACCACAGGGGATTCACAATGAGCAGTTCTTC
>TRBJ1-3|NA|TRBV7-2|NA|13
CASSRSSGNTIYF
TGTGCCAGCAGCCGAAGCTCAGGAAACACCATATATTTT
>TRBJ2-7|TRBD1|TRBV5-4|NA|14
CASSLRDSWWEQYF
TGTGCCAGCAGCTTGAGGGACAGTTGGTGGGAGCAGTACTTC
>TRBJ2-7|NA|TRBV5-6|NA|14
CASSFRVLPYEQYF
TGTGCCAGCAGCTTTCGAGTGCTACCCTACGAGCAGTACTTC
>TRBJ1-2|NA|TRBV29-1|NA|16
CSVPIVSGLKKGGYTF
TGCAGCGTACCCATAGTGAGCGGACTTAAGAAGGGTGGCTACACCTTC
>TRBJ2-1|NA|TRBV4-3|NA|14
CASSQDYGRDEQFF
TGCGCCAGCAGCCAAGATTACGGCCGGGATGAGCAGTTCTTC
>TRBJ2-5|NA|TRBV18|NA|13
CASLKISEETQYF
TGTGCCAGCCTAAAGATCTCGGAAGAGACCCAGTACTTC
>TRBJ2-2|NA|TRBV11-3|NA|13
CASKNTNTGELFF
TGTGCCAGCAAAAACACGAACACCGGGGAGCTGTTTTTT
>TRBJ2-7|NA|TRBV7-9|NA|14
CASSLTGNSYEQYF
TGTGCCAGCAGCCTAACAGGGAACTCCTACGAGCAGTACTTC
>TRBJ2-3|TRBD2|TRBV5-4|NA|16
CASSTPSGESTDTQYF
TGTGCCAGCAGCACACCTAGCGGGGAAAGCACAGATACGCAGTATTTT
>TRBJ2-2|TRBD2|TRBV7-8|NA|15
CASSLGHRGAGELFF
TGTGCCAGCAGCTTAGGCCACCGGGGGGCCGGGGAGCTGTTTTTT
>TRBJ1-1|NA|TRBV4-3|NA|14
CASSQDYRTLEAFF
TGCGCCAGCAGCCAAGATTACCGGACACTTGAAGCTTTCTTT
>TRBJ2-1|TRBD2|TRBV5-4|NA|14
CASSLGTSVHEQFF
TGTGCCAGCAGCTTGGGGACTAGCGTTCATGAGCAGTTCTTC
>TRBJ1-6|TRBD1|TRBV7-9|few|16
CASSLPRQGLSSPLHF
TGTGCCAGCAGCTTACCCAGACAGGGGTTAAGTTCACCCCTCCACTTT
>TRBJ2-5|NA|TRBV2|NA|14
CASSGGGPQETQYF
TGTGCCAGCAGTGGAGGGGGTCCACAAGAGACCCAGTACTTC
>TRBJ2-7|NA|TRBV2|once|14
CASSDRGLLDEQYF
TGTGCCAGCAGTGATCGTGGACTCTTGGACGAGCAGTACTTC
>TRBJ1-1|TRBD1|TRBV5-1|NA|17
CASSLVSVGQGVTEAFF
TGCGCCAGCAGCTTGGTTTCGGTGGGCCAGGGGGTCACTGAAGCTTTCTTT
>TRBJ2-3|TRBD2|TRBV19|NA|15
CASKVSGRGTDTQYF
TGTGCCAGTAAAGTAAGCGGGAGGGGGACAGATACGCAGTATTTT